This T cell receptor (beta chain) was observed in a study of blood T cell repertoires in COVID-19. Study overall: Sources were T cells, B-cell-depleted T cells, or PBMCs; the material itself was cDNA or gDNA.

Under the authors' procedure: Reference gene primer amplification in the assay estimated nucleated cell counts. Sequenced by immunoSEQ multiplex PCR; TCRdb stores in-frame clones only, minus some. Clone size and V and J calls were adopted from that table, with D and trimming inferred from the DNA. Of roughly 140,000 clones detected, 65% to 85% appear once; the ten largest clones hold 10% to 15%. The length of the CDR3 is 12 residues. V was shortened by 7 bases and J by 1 base, with 8 bases between the two germline ends. CDR1 is MDHEN, CDR2 SYDVKM, per germline. This clonotype originated in a man in his sixties with active or convalescent COVID-19. This chain joins TRBV28 and TRBJ2-7, with unresolved D. Sequencing input: peripheral blood. CDR3 sequence reads: CASMGRSYEQYF. The CDR3 coding sequence is TGTGCCAGCATGGGCAGATCCTACGAGCAGTACTTC.